The 5 T cell receptor beta chains in this list originate from one sample, sequenced in a study of shared clonotypes between healthy human individuals. Sequencing was performed with immunoSEQ multiplex PCR; in TCRdb, only in-frame clones are kept and a portion is missing. The profile shows about 2.2 million clones, about 93% of them singletons. In the naive CD8 group, cells lacked CD45RO and were positively selected for CCR7, so terminally differentiated effector memory CD45RA+ cells were left out. The sample taken for sequencing was naive CD8+ T cells from PBMCs. Source of these receptors: a man aged 18 to 29 in good health. Some clones in this sample may be carry-over from other donors' samples.

The chain recombines TRBV7-9 with TRBJ2-1; TRBD1 aligns across 12 bases. J lost 9 bases, V lost 5 bases, and 8 bases had no gene match. CDR1 and CDR2 (germline): SEHNR, FQNEAQ (reference sequence). The CDR3 runs to 15 residues. The CDR3 loop reads CASSQRDRGLAEQFF. The CDR3 region has the DNA TGTGCCAGCAGCCAGAGGGACAGGGGGCTCGCTGAGCAGTTCTTC.

The rearrangement joins TRBV9 to TRBJ1-1; D is unclear. The CDR3 length is 16 residues. The V end lost 0 bases, the J end lost 0 bases, and 12 bases lay between the germline ends. Germline CDR1 SGDLS, CDR2 YYNGEE. CDR3 amino acids: CASSVDPGIMNTEAFF. DNA for the CDR3: TGTGCCAGCAGCGTAGACCCCGGGATCATGAACACTGAAGCTTTCTTT.

The chain has TRBV29-1 and TRBJ2-7, with 7 bases identical to TRBD2. The trim removed 6 bases at V and 0 bases at J, leaving 2 bases unmatched. The CDR3 loop spans 12 amino acids. CDR1 and CDR2 from the germline V gene are SQVTM and ANQGSEA. The CDR3 spells CSVPSGSYEQYF. The CDR3 DNA reads as TGCAGCGTACCTAGCGGCTCCTACGAGCAGTACTTC.

On this clone: In the same sample, other DNA sequences code for this CDR3. This sequence joins TRBV27 and TRBJ2-2; D is unresolved. Trimming took 3 bases from V and 4 from J, leaving 6 bases between them. CDR1 is MNHEY and CDR2 is SMNVEV in the germline V gene (reference sequence). CDR3 size: 13 residues. The CDR3 DNA sequence: TGTGCCAGCAGTTTCGGGTTCACCGGGGAGCTGTTTTTT. It codes for CASSFGFTGELFF.

The table lists this clone with a count of one. CDR3 sequence (DNA): TGTGCCAGCAGCTTGAGGGGGGACAAGGGGACCCAGTACTTC. Residues: CASSLRGDKGTQYF. J is TRBJ2-5 and V is TRBV11-2; tentatively, D is TRBD1 or TRBD2 (6 bases each). CDR1 SGHAT and CDR2 FQNNGV come from the germline V gene. The CDR3 loop spans 14 amino acids. Trimming took 3 bases from V and 7 from J, leaving 15 bases between them.